These 24 T cell receptor beta chains share one sample of origin, sequenced in a study of cytomegalovirus exposure and HLA in healthy donors. Both 60 Vbeta primers and 13 Jbeta primers went into the PCR. Repertoires were generated with immunoSEQ multiplex PCR, while TCRdb's copy carries only in-frame clones and drops some. The sample records about 100,000 clones, roughly four fifths being singletons. Sequenced sample: PBMCs. The source is a man in his forties or fifties in good health and CMV-seropositive.

The chain joins TRBV29-1 to TRBJ1-1, with 10 bases lining up with TRBD1. J lost 5 bases, V lost 7 bases, and 4 bases had no gene match. The germline V gene has CDR1 SQVTM and CDR2 ANQGSEA. The CDR3 is 12 residues long. The CDR3 loop reads CSADRGKTEAFF. DNA for the CDR3: TGCAGCGCGGACAGGGGGAAAACTGAAGCTTTCTTT.

About this clone itself: Lacking the conserved final phenylalanine or tryptophan, this CDR3 likely reflects a read error. The CDR3 loop reads CASSRQGLNTEAFL. The CDR3 bases are TGTGCCAGCAGCAGACAGGGGTTGAACACTGAAGCTTTCCTT. This chain connects TRBV7-9 to TRBJ1-1, with 8 bases identical to TRBD1. The V segment lost 5 bases and the J segment 0 bases; nucleotides outside the gene matches: 2. Germline CDR1 is SEHNR and CDR2 is FQNEAQ (reference sequence). The CDR3 has 14 residues.

This clone was counted a single time. The chain has TRBV5-1 and TRBJ2-1; TRBD2 agrees at 7 bases. The CDR3 is 14 residues long. The J segment lost 5 bases and the V segment lost 5 bases, leaving 7 bases of the junction unmatched. CDR1 SGHRS and CDR2 YFSETQ come from the germline V gene. CDR3 residues: CASRDGAGDNEQFF. CDR3 nucleotides: TGCGCCAGCAGAGATGGCGCGGGGGACAATGAGCAGTTCTTC.

The gene calls are TRBV11-2 and TRBJ1-6; 9 bases fit TRBD1. With V trimmed by 5 bases and J by 13 bases, 9 bases remained unmatched. Per the germline V gene, CDR1 is SGHAT and CDR2 is FQNNGV. CDR3 size: 14 residues. This CDR3 is CASSQIQGAQPLHF. The CDR3 DNA follows: TGTGCCAGCAGCCAAATACAGGGGGCGCAGCCCCTCCACTTT.

This chain connects TRBV5-1 to TRBJ1-2; no firm D call. Germline V gene data show CDR1 as SGHRS and CDR2 as YFSETQ. The CDR3 runs to 16 residues. V was clipped by 3 bases and J by 3 bases, with 18 bases between them. The CDR3 bases are TGCGCCAGCAGCTGGGTAATGGCAGGCGGGGACTATGGCTACACCTTC. Translated, it gives CASSWVMAGGDYGYTF.

This sequence joins TRBV7-3 and TRBJ1-2; TRBD1 aligns across 10 bases. CDR1 is SGHTA and CDR2 is FQGTGA in the germline V gene. The CDR3 contains 14 residues. After removal of 3 bases from V and 3 bases from J, the junction contained 1 base not matched to a gene. Written as DNA, the CDR3 is TGTGCCAGCAGCTTTGGGACAGGGGACTATGGCTACACCTTC. Amino acids: CASSFGTGDYGYTF.

The chain joins TRBV5-1 to TRBJ2-7; possible D gene TRBD2, 6 bases. Trimming left V 7 bases short and J 5 bases short, with 19 bases between. The CDR3 runs 14 residues. Germline-derived CDR1 and CDR2 are SGHRS and YFSETQ. CDR3 DNA sequence: TGCGCCAGCGCCGCGGGGAATAACCGGAACGAGCAGTACTTC. Amino acid sequence: CASAAGNNRNEQYF.

This chain uses TRBV6-4 with TRBJ2-6; TRBD2 is a possible D gene (6 bases). This CDR3 spans 15 amino acids. Between the trimmed V and J ends, which lost 6 bases and 2 bases, there was a span of 11 bases. CDR1 is MRHNA and CDR2 is SNTAGT in the germline V gene. The CDR3 protein is CASSAGGAGANVLTF. CDR3 nucleotide sequence: TGTGCCAGCAGCGCGGGCGGGGCTGGGGCCAACGTCCTGACTTTC.

The chain links TRBV6-1 to TRBJ2-7, with no clear D. V lost 5 bases and J 2 bases, leaving 10 bases between the germline ends. CDR1 and CDR2 from the germline V gene are MNHNS and SASEGT. The CDR3 totals 13 residues. CDR3 region: CASSLGLTYEQYF. In DNA, the CDR3 is TGTGCCAGCAGTTTGGGCCTTACCTACGAGCAGTACTTC.

The gene calls are TRBV7-3 and TRBJ2-1; 11 bases agree with TRBD2. CDR1 is SGHTA, CDR2 FQGTGA, per germline. The V segment lost 2 bases and the J segment 7 bases; nucleotides outside the gene matches: 4. This CDR3 comprises 15 residues. The CDR3 reads CASSLVSGGANEQFF. The DNA for the CDR3 is TGTGCCAGCAGCTTAGTTAGCGGGGGGGCAAATGAGCAGTTCTTC.

V usage is TRBV4-1 and J usage is TRBJ1-1, with D possibly matching TRBD1 (6 bases). Germline V gene data show CDR1 as MGHRA and CDR2 as YSYEKL. The V end lost 2 bases, the J end lost 0 bases, and 7 bases lay between the germline ends. The CDR3 sequence is 14 residues long. The CDR3 spells CASSQTGLNTEAFF. CDR3 DNA sequence: TGCGCCAGCAGCCAAACAGGGTTGAACACTGAAGCTTTCTTT.

V and J are TRBV10-3 and TRBJ1-2; 7 bases align to TRBD1. J was trimmed by 5 bases and V by 2 bases; bases with no gene match: 5. Germline V lookup: CDR1 ENHRY, CDR2 SYGVKD. The CDR3 runs to 14 residues. Written as DNA, the CDR3 is TGTGCCATCAGTGAGGGACAGGACACGTATGGCTACACCTTC. The encoded protein is CAISEGQDTYGYTF.

In DNA, the CDR3 is TGTGCCAGCACTAAAAAGATTAGTGGGGAGCTGTTTTTT. Its translation is CASTKKISGELFF. The chain links TRBV14 to TRBJ2-2; D not certain. V lost 7 bases and J 8 bases, leaving 14 bases between the germline ends. This CDR3 region has 13 residues. The germline gives CDR1 SGHDN, CDR2 FVKESK. Full variable domain (missing parts from reference TRBV14 and TRBJ2-2): EAGVTQFPSHSVIEKGQTVTLRCDPISGHDNLYWYRRVMGKEIKFLLHFVKESKQDESGMPNNRFLAERTGGTYSTLKVQPAELEDSGVYFCASTKKISGELFFGEGSRLTVL.

The V gene is TRBV2, the J gene TRBJ1-1; 9 positions match TRBD1. This CDR3 is built from 13 residues. With 6 bases clipped from V and 5 bases from J, the junction kept 4 bases outside the gene matches. The germline CDR1 and CDR2 sequences are SNHLY and FYNNEI. CDR3 in amino acids: CASRDDRGTEAFF. The CDR3 DNA reads TGTGCCAGCAGAGACGACAGGGGGACTGAAGCTTTCTTT.

The rearrangement uses TRBV19 and TRBJ1-5; no firm D call. The V gene lost 7 bases and the J gene lost 2 bases, with 12 bases spanning the gap. The CDR3 runs 14 residues. Germline CDR1 is LNHDA and CDR2 is SQIVND (reference sequence). The DNA for the CDR3 is TGTGCCAGTACTCACTCCTCTGGCAATCAGCCCCAGCATTTT. Translated, it gives CASTHSSGNQPQHF.

The chain links TRBV19 to TRBJ2-1, with D possibly matching TRBD1 (6 bases). Germline loops: CDR1 LNHDA, CDR2 SQIVND (reference sequence). V gave up 1 base and J gave up 6 bases, with 16 bases separating them. The CDR3 has 16 residues. CDR3 nucleotides: TGTGCCAGTAGTATAGGTGGGCAGGGGTCCCCCAATGAGCAGTTCTTC. This translates into CASSIGGQGSPNEQFF.

CDR3 amino acids: CASSKRTGSRETQYF. The CDR3 DNA reads as TGTGCCAGTAGTAAAAGGACAGGGTCCAGGGAGACCCAGTACTTC. The chain has TRBV19 and TRBJ2-5, with 8 bases aligning to TRBD1. The length of the CDR3 is 15 residues. V was clipped by 4 bases and J by 5 bases; unmatched bases: 9. The germline gives CDR1 LNHDA, CDR2 SQIVND (reference sequence).

The chain has TRBV15 and TRBJ2-1; a possible D gene is TRBD2 (7 bases). Trimming removed 0 bases from V and 6 bases from J, with 12 bases in between. Germline V CDR1 and CDR2: LNHNV, YYDKDF (reference sequence). There are 15 residues in the CDR3. The CDR3 region has the DNA TGTGCCACCAGCAGAGATCAGGGGACTATCAATGAGCAGTTCTTC. It yields the protein CATSRDQGTINEQFF.

This clone was seen a handful of times. The rearrangement joins TRBV7-8 to TRBJ1-4, with D maybe TRBD1 (6 bases). Trimming removed 5 bases from V and 0 bases from J, with 10 bases in between. The CDR3 consists of 15 residues. Germline CDR1 and CDR2: SGHVS and FQNEAQ. CDR3 loop: CASSNPGATNEKLFF. The CDR3 DNA reads TGTGCCAGCAGCAACCCAGGGGCAACTAATGAAAAACTGTTTTTT.

This rearrangement joins TRBV19 to TRBJ1-5; D is unresolved. Trimming pared 5 bases from V and 7 bases from J, leaving 18 bases between. The germline gives CDR1 LNHDA, CDR2 SQIVND (reference sequence). The CDR3 runs to 15 residues. In DNA, the CDR3 is TGTGCCAGTAGTCCAGGACCGGGGTCGGGACAGCCCCAGCATTTT. Translation: CASSPGPGSGQPQHF.

This rearrangement joins TRBV2 to TRBJ2-5; 10 bases fit TRBD1. The CDR3 runs 14 residues. Germline loops: CDR1 SNHLY, CDR2 FYNNEI. V gave up 8 bases and J gave up 1 base; unmatched junction bases: 4. The CDR3 coding sequence is TGTGCCAGCGTCGGGACAGGGGTCCAAGAGACCCAGTACTTC. As protein: CASVGTGVQETQYF.

The V and J genes are TRBV14 and TRBJ2-3; D is uncertain. V was clipped by 1 base and J by 3 bases, with 11 bases between them. Germline CDR1 reads SGHDN; CDR2 reads FVKESK. This CDR3 comprises 15 residues. The CDR3 sequence: CASSQGVRGTDTQYF. DNA for the CDR3: TGTGCCAGCAGCCAAGGGGTAAGAGGAACAGATACGCAGTATTTT.

About this clone: At one of its ends the junction is not consistent with the germline gene, which may arise from a read error. The chain recombines TRBV18 with TRBJ2-3, with a possible D match to TRBD1 (6 bases). This CDR3 contains 14 residues. Germline loops: CDR1 KGHSH, CDR2 LQKENI. As DNA, the CDR3 is TGTGCCAGCTCACCGACGACAGGCACAGATATGCAGTATTTT. This encodes CASSPTTGTDMQYF.

The chain has TRBV7-8 and TRBJ2-7, with D possibly matching TRBD1 (6 bases). CDR1 SGHVS and CDR2 FQNEAQ come from the germline V gene. This CDR3 is 12 amino acids long. Trimming removed 5 bases from V and 6 bases from J, with 11 bases in between. CDR3 in DNA: TGTGCCAGCAGCACACAGGGTGGCGAGCAGTACTTC. Amino acids: CASSTQGGEQYF.